These 29 T cell receptor beta chains originate from one sample sequenced in a study of CXCR3-negative and CXCR3-positive naive CD8 T cells. These receptors' antigens are unknown. General study results and limits: TRB CDR3 hydrophobicity was greater in CXCR3-positive naive cells than in CXCR3-negative naive cells.

It was by 5' RACE with UMI labels that the TRB cDNA libraries were prepared. TCRdb reworked the 5' RACE reads into one entry per CDR3 protein, no DNA. The sample shows some 60,000 distinct CDR3 sequences, and 0.5% to 0.6% sits with its ten largest clones. The sample was naive CXCR3+ CD8+ T cells from blood. Subset reported: CD45RO-CCR7+CD27+CD95- naive CD8+ T cells expressing CXCR3 (TNR3+). The receptors stem from a human donor in good health. Some clones in this sample may be carry-over from other donors' samples.

The chain couples TRBV7-9 to TRBJ1-1; the TRBD1 assignment by TCRdb is unverifiable without DNA. This CDR3 has 15 residues. From germline, CDR1 is SEHNR and CDR2 FQNEAQ (reference sequence). CDR3 loop: CASSLVSALGIEAFF.

The chain couples TRBV29-1 to TRBJ1-1; the D gene TCRdb calls, TRBD1, cannot be checked with no DNA. Per the germline V gene, CDR1 is SQVTM and CDR2 is ANQGSEA. The CDR3 loop spans 16 amino acids. The CDR3 loop reads CSVEETAMGGHTEAFF.

This chain joins TRBV3-1 and TRBJ2-7; the TRBD2 assignment by TCRdb is unverifiable without DNA. CDR1 is LGHDT, CDR2 YNNKEL, per germline (reference sequence). This CDR3 has 15 amino acids. The CDR3 loop reads CASSPGLAGSYEQYF.

The chain has TRBV5-1 and TRBJ2-1; TCRdb gives TRBD1 as the D gene, but with no DNA this cannot be confirmed. Germline CDR1 and CDR2: SGHRS and YFSETQ. The CDR3 covers 14 residues. CDR3 amino acids: CASSFDGGNDEQFF.

V usage is TRBV29-1 and J usage is TRBJ2-3; TCRdb gives TRBD1 as the D gene, but with no DNA this cannot be confirmed. This CDR3 region has 15 residues. The germline V gene has CDR1 SQVTM and CDR2 ANQGSEA. The CDR3 sequence: CSAPVPGLAPNTQYF.

The rearrangement links TRBV11-2 to TRBJ2-7. The CDR3 sequence is 14 residues long. CDR1 is SGHAT, CDR2 FQNNGV, per germline. CDR3 residues: CASSLRSEQYEQYF.

The chain carries TRBV23-1 and TRBJ2-5; TCRdb proposes TRBD1, but this gene call is untestable without DNA. TRBV23-1 is noted as an ORF with a role that remains uncertain. CDR3 length: 16 residues. The CDR3 protein is CASSQPGTQRRETQYF.

This chain links TRBV27 with TRBJ1-1. Germline V gives CDR1 MNHEY, CDR2 SMNVEV (reference sequence). The CDR3 consists of 13 residues. CDR3 residues: CASSLSDNTEAFF.

The chain joins TRBV4-1 to TRBJ2-1; with no DNA, the TCRdb D assignment of TRBD2 cannot be verified. In germline, CDR1 is MGHRA, CDR2 YSYEKL. CDR3 length: 19 amino acids. CDR3 amino acids: CASTSLGLAGGKSNNEQFF.

The V gene is TRBV28, the J gene TRBJ1-1; the TCRdb call, TRBD1, lacks DNA for checking. Per germline, CDR1 MDHEN and CDR2 SYDVKM. This CDR3 contains 13 residues. CDR3 sequence: CASSPTGNTEAFF.

The V gene is TRBV11-3, the J gene TRBJ2-5; lacking DNA, the TRBD2 call made by TCRdb goes unchecked. This CDR3 spans 16 amino acids. Germline V gene data show CDR1 as SGHNT and CDR2 as YENEEA. The CDR3 sequence: CASSLDGSGGQETQYF. Combining the CDR3 with reference TRBV11-3 and TRBJ2-5 gives the whole variable domain EAGVVQSPRYKIIEKKQPVAFWCNPISGHNTLYWYLQNLGQGPELLIRYENEEAVDDSQLPKDRFSAERLKGVDSTLKIQPAELGDSAVYLCASSLDGSGGQETQYFGPGTRLLVL.

The chain combines TRBV7-2 with TRBJ2-7; absent DNA, TCRdb's TRBD1 call cannot be checked. The CDR3 totals 16 residues. CDR1 is SGHTA, CDR2 FQGNSA, per germline. The CDR3 spells CASSLGGGTATYEQYF.

This sequence joins TRBV27 and TRBJ2-1; the D call of TRBD2 rests on TCRdb alone, since no DNA is present to check it. This CDR3 has 16 residues. Germline V gene data show CDR1 as MNHEY and CDR2 as SMNVEV (reference sequence). Here the CDR3 reads CASSLPPGASYNEQFF.

The chain's CDR3 is CASRPYLGEGNYEQYF. The chain carries TRBV13 and TRBJ2-7; TCRdb returns TRBD2, unconfirmable since there is no DNA. Germline CDR1 and CDR2: PRHDT and FYEKMQ (reference sequence). The CDR3 loop spans 16 amino acids.

V and J are TRBV21-1 and TRBJ2-4; checking the TCRdb D call of TRBD1 is not possible without DNA. TRBV21-1 counts as a pseudogene. This CDR3 has 13 amino acids. CDR3 protein: CASAGEDKNIQYF.

The CDR3 loop reads CASSFVGAGHEQYF. The V call is TRBV5-1, the J call TRBJ2-7; the TCRdb D gene call, TRBD1, has no DNA to confirm it. Germline lookup yields CDR1 SGHRS and CDR2 YFSETQ. The CDR3 contains 14 residues. Using reference TRBV5-1 and TRBJ2-7 for the parts outside the CDR3, the full variable domain is KAGVTQTPRYLIKTRGQQVTLSCSPISGHRSVSWYQQTPGQGLQFLFEYFSETQRNKGNFPGRFSGRQFSNSRSEMNVSTLELGDSALYLCASSFVGAGHEQYFGPGTRLTVT.

This sequence joins TRBV7-6 and TRBJ2-5; TCRdb lists TRBD1, though no DNA is available to test this call. This CDR3 comprises 15 residues. The germline V gene encodes CDR1 SGHVS and CDR2 FNYEAQ. This chain's CDR3 is CASSLAAGRAETQYF. Based on the CDR3 plus reference TRBV7-6 and TRBJ2-5, the full variable domain is GAGVSQSPRYKVTKRGQDVALRCDPISGHVSLYWYRQALGQGPEFLTYFNYEAQQDKSGLPNDRFSAERPEGSISTLTIQRTEQRDSAMYRCASSLAAGRAETQYFGPGTRLLVL.

CDR3 region: CASSPGQINNEQFF. This chain connects TRBV28 to TRBJ2-1; TCRdb gives TRBD1 as the D gene, but with no DNA this cannot be confirmed. The CDR3 length is 14 residues. Germline CDR1 and CDR2: MDHEN and SYDVKM.

This chain connects TRBV29-1 to TRBJ2-3. This CDR3 is 12 amino acids long. CDR1 and CDR2 from the germline V gene are SQVTM and ANQGSEA. This CDR3 is CSVVDTTYTQYF.

V usage is TRBV4-2 and J usage is TRBJ1-2; with no DNA, the TCRdb D assignment of TRBD1 cannot be verified. The CDR3 contains 14 residues. Germline loops: CDR1 LGHNA, CDR2 YNFKEQ. The CDR3 loop reads CASSQDAGDYGYTF.

The chain has TRBV28 and TRBJ1-5; the TRBD1 assignment by TCRdb is unverifiable without DNA. The length of the CDR3 is 18 residues. Germline values: CDR1 MDHEN, CDR2 SYDVKM. CDR3 protein: CASSFGLGGAYSNQPQHF. Filled out from reference TRBV28 and TRBJ1-5, the complete variable domain reads DVKVTQSSRYLVKRTGEKVFLECVQDMDHENMFWYRQDPGLGLRLIYFSYDVKMKEKGDIPEGYSVSREKKERFSLILESASTNQTSMYLCASSFGLGGAYSNQPQHFGDGTRLSIL.

The CDR3 protein is CASGLTRPRDGPFHEQYF. This chain joins TRBV12-5 and TRBJ2-7; TCRdb's D gene call, TRBD2, goes unchecked for lack of DNA. The germline CDR1 and CDR2 sequences are LGHNT and FRNRAP. The CDR3 extends over 18 amino acids.

V and J are TRBV11-3 and TRBJ2-1; the D gene TCRdb calls, TRBD1, cannot be checked with no DNA. This CDR3 has 19 residues. Germline V gene sequence: CDR1 SGHNT, CDR2 YENEEA. The CDR3 sequence is CASSSREPSTSSIYNEQFF.

The gene calls are TRBV7-8 and TRBJ2-1. From germline, CDR1 is SGHVS and CDR2 FQNEAQ. This CDR3 has 16 amino acids. CDR3 loop: CASTFATLTVGNEQFF.

The rearrangement joins TRBV20-1 to TRBJ2-2; the D gene TCRdb calls, TRBD1, cannot be checked with no DNA. Germline V lookup: CDR1 DFQATT, CDR2 SNEGSKA (reference sequence). The CDR3 runs to 15 residues. The CDR3 is CSAREQATGTGELFF.

CDR3 amino acids: CASSNLTGLHNEQFF. The gene calls are TRBV12-3 or TRBV12-4 and TRBJ2-1. The CDR3 extends over 15 amino acids.

The chain links TRBV28 to TRBJ2-3; TCRdb returns TRBD1, unconfirmable since there is no DNA. In germline, CDR1 is MDHEN, CDR2 SYDVKM. The CDR3 spans 15 residues. The CDR3 protein is CASSFTTGDSDTQYF.

This chain links TRBV29-1 with TRBJ2-3; TCRdb designates TRBD1, a call that cannot be tested without DNA. From germline, CDR1 is SQVTM and CDR2 ANQGSEA. The CDR3 runs 15 residues. The CDR3 loop is CSVAGTGGITDTQYF.

The chain carries TRBV27 and TRBJ1-5; TCRdb names TRBD1, which stays unverified in the absence of DNA. Germline V gene data show CDR1 as MNHEY and CDR2 as SMNVEV (reference sequence). The CDR3 is 15 residues long. CDR3 protein: CASSLTGYSNQPQHF.